The 17 T cell receptor beta chains below all came from one sample that was sequenced in a study of T cells in localized non-small cell lung cancer. Sequencing used immunoSEQ multiplex PCR; TCRdb keeps in-frame clones, though not all of them. The sample carries tens of thousands of clones, around three quarters recorded once. Sample: peripheral blood, taken before any cancer treatment. Receptors originate from a male donor older than 55 with stage III squamous cell lung carcinoma.

The chain uses TRBV28 and TRBJ1-6; D gene uncertain. CDR1 is MDHEN, CDR2 SYDVKM, per germline. The CDR3 loop spans 14 amino acids. Deletions cut 3 bases from V and 3 bases from J, with 6 bases between. In nucleotides, the CDR3 is TGTGCCAGCAGTTTGCGGCACTATAATTCACCCCTCCACTTT. This sequence encodes CASSLRHYNSPLHF.

The V call is TRBV19, the J call TRBJ1-6, with unresolved D. The CDR3 length is 13 residues. The germline CDR1 and CDR2 sequences are LNHDA and SQIVND (reference sequence). Between the trimmed V and J ends, which lost 8 bases and 6 bases, there was a span of 11 bases. The CDR3 nucleotides read TGTGCCAGTCGAGGTCGTGTTAATTCACCCCTCCACTTT. This encodes CASRGRVNSPLHF.

The rearrangement uses TRBV5-1 and TRBJ1-3; 7 nucleotides agree with TRBD1. Germline loops: CDR1 SGHRS, CDR2 YFSETQ. The CDR3 loop spans 16 amino acids. With 0 bases clipped from V and 1 base from J, the junction kept 4 bases outside the gene matches. Here the CDR3 DNA reads TGCGCCAGCAGCTTGGAGGGACAGAGTTCTGGAAACACCATATATTTT. Encoded protein: CASSLEGQSSGNTIYF.

The rearrangement links TRBV6-6 to TRBJ1-3; TRBD1 is a possible D gene (6 bases). CDR1 is MNHNY and CDR2 is SVGAGI in the germline V gene (reference sequence). CDR3 size: 16 residues. V lost 6 bases and J 0 bases, leaving 15 bases between the germline ends. CDR3 protein: CASRPNDRFSGNTIYF. The CDR3, as DNA: TGTGCCAGCAGACCCAACGACAGGTTCTCTGGAAACACCATATATTTT.

The rearrangement joins TRBV7-2 to TRBJ1-6; D uncertain. This CDR3 region has 15 residues. CDR1 and CDR2 (germline): SGHTA, FQGNSA. With 5 bases removed from V and 7 bases from J, the gap between germline ends came to 15 bases. The CDR3 region has the DNA TGTGCCAGCAGCCCGAACGGCCCTCTGAATTCACCCCTCCACTTT. Its protein is CASSPNGPLNSPLHF.

This clone was observed a handful of times. V and J are TRBV7-6 and TRBJ1-1; a possible D gene is TRBD1 (6 bases). This CDR3 comprises 15 residues. CDR1 is SGHVS and CDR2 is FNYEAQ in the germline V gene. The ends were cut back, 0 bases at V and 0 bases at J, with 8 bases in the middle. The CDR3 DNA is TGTGCCAGCAGCTTAGCACCAGGGGTGAACACTGAAGCTTTCTTT. Translating it yields CASSLAPGVNTEAFF.

This clone appeared a single time. The V and J genes are TRBV6-5 and TRBJ2-1; D gene uncertain. Per germline, CDR1 MNHEY and CDR2 SVGAGI. Trimming took 1 base from V and 10 from J, leaving 5 bases between them. The CDR3 extends over 11 amino acids. CDR3 in amino acids: CASSYYGEQFF. In DNA form, the CDR3 reads TGTGCCAGCAGTTACTATGGGGAGCAGTTCTTC.

This clone has just a few counts. The rearrangement joins TRBV2 to TRBJ2-5; D remains unclear. Trimming left V 3 bases short and J 1 base short, with 3 bases between. Per the germline V gene, CDR1 is SNHLY and CDR2 is FYNNEI. The CDR3 extends over 12 amino acids. In nucleotides, the CDR3 is TGTGCCAGCAGTGATTTCCAAGAGACCCAGTACTTC. It codes for CASSDFQETQYF. The full variable domain, rest sourced from reference TRBV2 and TRBJ2-5, is EPEVTQTPSHQVTQMGQEVILRCVPISNHLYFYWYRQILGQKVEFLVSFYNNEISEKSEIFDDQFSVERPDGSNFTLKIRSTKLEDSAMYFCASSDFQETQYFGPGTRLLVL.

The V gene is TRBV7-9, the J gene TRBJ2-2; TRBD1 is a possible D gene (6 bases). CDR3 length: 16 residues. Germline lookup yields CDR1 SEHNR and CDR2 FQNEAQ (reference sequence). The V gene lost 3 bases and the J gene lost 8 bases, with 19 bases spanning the gap. The CDR3 protein is CASSLAGALTGGELFF. DNA for the CDR3: TGTGCCAGCAGCTTGGCAGGGGCTCTCACCGGTGGGGAGCTGTTTTTT.

The chain carries TRBV6-1 and TRBJ2-7; D unresolved. The germline V gene has CDR1 MNHNS and CDR2 SASEGT. Trimming removed 0 bases from V and 0 bases from J, with 3 bases in between. The CDR3 contains 13 residues. CDR3 loop: CASSEASSYEQYF. DNA for the CDR3: TGTGCCAGCAGTGAAGCAAGCTCCTACGAGCAGTACTTC.

This sequence joins TRBV15 and TRBJ2-1, with D hard to call. The V gene lost 5 bases and the J gene lost 7 bases, with 21 bases spanning the gap. This CDR3 has 16 amino acids. Germline CDR1 and CDR2: LNHNV and YYDKDF (reference sequence). In DNA form, the CDR3 reads TGTGCCACCAGCTCCTCTGACACCACGCTGATGAATGAGCAGTTCTTC. Amino acid sequence: CATSSSDTTLMNEQFF.

This clone showed up just a few times. The chain couples TRBV27 to TRBJ2-1, with D perhaps matching TRBD1 or TRBD2 (5 bases each). The CDR3 runs 15 residues. With 5 bases removed from V and 4 bases from J, the gap between germline ends came to 15 bases. Germline assignment: CDR1 MNHEY and CDR2 SMNVEV (reference sequence). This chain's CDR3 is CASSRGRINYNEQFF. The CDR3 nucleotides are TGTGCCAGCAGTCGGGGACGGATTAATTACAATGAGCAGTTCTTC.

With respect to this clone: The junction departs from germline at one end; a sequencing error may be responsible. V usage is TRBV5-5 and J usage is TRBJ1-2; tentative D call: TRBD1 (6 bases). The V gene's germline CDR1 is SGHKS and CDR2 YYEKEE (reference sequence). This CDR3 has 15 residues. The CDR3 reads CASSQEIQGNYGYTF. The DNA of the CDR3 is TGCGCCAGCAGCCAAGAAATCCAGGGGAACTATGGCTACACCTTC.

V gene TRBV7-3 combines with J gene TRBJ1-2; a possible D gene is TRBD1 (6 bases). CDR1 SGHTA and CDR2 FQGTGA come from the germline V gene. This CDR3 has 13 residues. The V end lost 3 bases, the J end lost 8 bases, and 13 bases lay between the germline ends. Here the CDR3 reads CASSFRQGRGYTF. In nucleotides, the CDR3 is TGTGCCAGCAGCTTCCGGCAGGGGCGGGGCTACACCTTC.

The J gene is TRBJ1-6, the V gene TRBV4-3; the D is unclear. This CDR3 contains 18 residues. Germline values: CDR1 LGHNA, CDR2 YSLEER. V was clipped by 0 bases and J by 0 bases, with 12 bases between them. The CDR3 coding sequence is TGCGCCAGCAGCCAAGATCTTAAGGCAAGCTCCTATAATTCACCCCTCCACTTT. Translating it yields CASSQDLKASSYNSPLHF.

This clone has only a few counts. The genes are TRBV11-1 and TRBJ2-7; TRBD1 agrees at 9 bases. The V and J ends lost 5 bases and 3 bases, in that order; junction bases with no gene match: 8. Germline V gives CDR1 SGHAT, CDR2 FQDESV (reference sequence). The CDR3 contains 15 residues. CDR3 coding DNA: TGTGCCAGCAGCGCCCCCGGGACAGGGATCTACGAGCAGTACTTC. Translation gives CASSAPGTGIYEQYF.

This clone counts as medium-sized. The chain links TRBV29-1 to TRBJ2-7; the D gene is possibly TRBD2 (5 bases). This CDR3 has 13 amino acids. Trimming left V 6 bases short and J 2 bases short, with 14 bases between. Germline lookup yields CDR1 SQVTM and CDR2 ANQGSEA. This chain's CDR3 is CSVSQGLAYEQYF. The CDR3 region has the DNA TGCAGCGTCTCCCAAGGACTTGCCTACGAGCAGTACTTC.